This TCR beta chain was recovered during a study of CD8 T cells in ankylosing spondylitis. Study-wide results and caveats: Disease-linked clones reportedly showed significant enrichment in matched ankylosing spondylitis synovial fluid. A subset of motif variants has previously been described in the synovial fluid and blood of reactive arthritis. A motif in TCR beta, a set of roughly eight highly homologous variants, appeared characteristic of ankylosing spondylitis blood.

This clonotype was counted at least ten times. The antigen is unknown. Molecular-barcoded quantitative 5'-RACE produced these TCR beta libraries. TCRdb itself ran the 5' RACE reads through MiXCR, one entry per CDR3 protein. The sample has about 540,000 distinct CDR3 sequences, about 12% seen once; the top ten hold approximately 7%. The specimen was blood, either unsorted or a sorted T cell fraction (not recorded which). This TCR derives from a male donor with ankylosing spondylitis.

The CDR3 bases are TGCAGTGCTGGGGACAGACAAGAGACCCAGTACTTC. Translation: CSAGDRQETQYF. The gene calls are TRBV20-1 and TRBJ2-5; 7 bases agree with TRBD1. Trimming cost V 5 bases and J 2 bases; bases outside gene matches: 2. Germline-derived CDR1 and CDR2 are DFQATT and SNEGSKA (reference sequence). This CDR3 is 12 amino acids long.